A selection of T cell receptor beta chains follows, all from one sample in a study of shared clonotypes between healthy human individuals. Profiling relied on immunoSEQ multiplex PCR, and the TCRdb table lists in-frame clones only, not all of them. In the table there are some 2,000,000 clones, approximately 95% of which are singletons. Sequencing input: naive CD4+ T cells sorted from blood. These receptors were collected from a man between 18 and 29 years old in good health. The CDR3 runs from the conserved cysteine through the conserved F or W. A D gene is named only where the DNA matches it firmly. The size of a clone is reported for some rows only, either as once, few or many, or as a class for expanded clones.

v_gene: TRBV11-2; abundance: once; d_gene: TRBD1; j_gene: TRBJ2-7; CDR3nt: TGTGCCAGCAGCCCTATAACAGGGGGCAACTACGAGCAGTACTTC; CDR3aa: CASSPITGGNYEQYF
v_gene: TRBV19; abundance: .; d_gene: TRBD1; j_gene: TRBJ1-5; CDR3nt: TGTGCCAGTATTACAACCGGGACAGTTAGCAATCAGCCCCAGCATTTT; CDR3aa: CASITTGTVSNQPQHF
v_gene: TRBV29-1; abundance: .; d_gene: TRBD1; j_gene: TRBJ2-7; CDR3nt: TGCAGCGGGGGACAGGGAACCTACGAGCAGTACTTC; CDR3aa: CSGGQGTYEQYF
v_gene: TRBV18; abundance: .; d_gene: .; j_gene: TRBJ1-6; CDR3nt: TGTGCCAGCTCACCTTCAGAAAACAATTCACCCCTCCACTTT; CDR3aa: CASSPSENNSPLHF
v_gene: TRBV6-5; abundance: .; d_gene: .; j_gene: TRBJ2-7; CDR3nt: TGTGCCAGCAGTTACTCCGGGGATGACTACGAGCAGTACTTC; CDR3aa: CASSYSGDDYEQYF
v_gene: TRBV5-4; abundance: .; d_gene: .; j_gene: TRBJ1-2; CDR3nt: TGTGCCAGCAGCCTACAGGGTAGCTACACCTTC; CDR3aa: CASSLQGSYTF
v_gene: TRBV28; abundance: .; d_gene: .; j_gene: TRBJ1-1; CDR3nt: TGTGCCAGCAGTTTAACTGGAGGGGGTGTTGAAGCTTTCTTT; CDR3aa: CASSLTGGGVEAFF
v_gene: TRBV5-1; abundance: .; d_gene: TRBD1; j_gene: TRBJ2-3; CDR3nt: TGCGCCAGCAGCTTGGGACAGGGGTGGAGAGATACGCAGTATTTT; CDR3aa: CASSLGQGWRDTQYF
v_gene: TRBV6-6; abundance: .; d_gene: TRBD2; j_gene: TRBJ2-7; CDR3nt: TGTGCCAGCAGCCGGACTAGCGGGGCCTACGAGCAGTACTTC; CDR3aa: CASSRTSGAYEQYF
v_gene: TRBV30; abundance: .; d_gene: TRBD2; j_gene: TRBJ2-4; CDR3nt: TGTGCCTGGAGTGCGGGGGGAAAGGCCAAAAACATTCAGTACTTC; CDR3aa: CAWSAGGKAKNIQYF
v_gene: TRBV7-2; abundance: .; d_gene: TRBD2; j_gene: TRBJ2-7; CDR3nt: TGTGCCAGCAGCTTAGAGGGCGGGGGGATCTACGAGCAGTACTTC; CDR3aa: CASSLEGGGIYEQYF
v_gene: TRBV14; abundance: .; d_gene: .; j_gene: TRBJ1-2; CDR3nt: TGTGCCAGCAGCCAAGATAACCCGTCCGGGATATTCTTC; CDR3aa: CASSQDNPSGIFF
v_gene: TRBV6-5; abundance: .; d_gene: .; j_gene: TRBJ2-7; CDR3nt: TGTGCCAGCAGTTACTCGTCTACCAGCCACTACGAGCAGTACTTC; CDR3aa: CASSYSSTSHYEQYF
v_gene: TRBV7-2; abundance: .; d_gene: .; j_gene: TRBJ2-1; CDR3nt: TGTGCCAGCAGCTTAGAAGGTGAGCAGTTCTTC; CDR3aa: CASSLEGEQFF
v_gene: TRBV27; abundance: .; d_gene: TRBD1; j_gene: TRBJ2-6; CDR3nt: TGTGCCAGCAGGGCCGGGACAGGGATCCTTGGGGCCAACGTCCTGACTTTC; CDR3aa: CASRAGTGILGANVLTF
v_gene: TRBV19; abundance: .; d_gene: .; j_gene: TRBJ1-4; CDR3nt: TGTGCCAGTAGATCGGGCCTCGAGGGTGAAAAACTGTTTTTT; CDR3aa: CASRSGLEGEKLFF
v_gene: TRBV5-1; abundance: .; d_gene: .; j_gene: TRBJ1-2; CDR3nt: TGCGCCAGCAGCCTGGATGGTTCTCCCGGGGGCTACACCTTC; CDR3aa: CASSLDGSPGGYTF
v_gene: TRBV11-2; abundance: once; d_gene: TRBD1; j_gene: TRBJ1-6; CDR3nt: TGTGCCAGCAGCTTGACAGGGCCCTCCTATAATTCACCCCTCCACTTT; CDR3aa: CASSLTGPSYNSPLHF
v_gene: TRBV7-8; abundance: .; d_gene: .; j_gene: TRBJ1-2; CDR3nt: TGTGCCAGCATCACTACCACCGGGGGCCCAAAAATCTATGGCTACACCTTC; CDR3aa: CASITTTGGPKIYGYTF
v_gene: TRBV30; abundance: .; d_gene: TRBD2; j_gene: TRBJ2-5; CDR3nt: TGTGCCTCGGGGGGAGGGGTTGGAGAGACCCAGTACTTC; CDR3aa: CASGGGVGETQYF
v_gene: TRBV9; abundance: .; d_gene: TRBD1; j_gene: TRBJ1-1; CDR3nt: TGTGCCAGCAGCGGGACAGGGGGCGGGACTGAAGCTTTCTTT; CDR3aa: CASSGTGGGTEAFF
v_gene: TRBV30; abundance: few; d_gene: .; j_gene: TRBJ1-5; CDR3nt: TGTGCCTGGAGTCCAACACTGCAGGGGATCCAGCATTTT; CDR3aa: CAWSPTLQGIQHF
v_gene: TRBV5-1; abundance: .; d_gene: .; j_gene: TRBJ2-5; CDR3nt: TGCGCCAGCAGCGTATCGGGCGAGACCCAGTACTTC; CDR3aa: CASSVSGETQYF
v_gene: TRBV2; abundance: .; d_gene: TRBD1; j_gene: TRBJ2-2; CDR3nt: TGTGCCAGCAGCGGACAGGTTTTCAACACCGGGGAGCTGTTTTTT; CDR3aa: CASSGQVFNTGELFF